This T cell receptor (beta chain) was sequenced during a study of OX40 agonist ivuxolimab in advanced cancers. Repertoires were generated with immunoSEQ multiplex PCR, while TCRdb's copy carries only in-frame clones and drops some. The sample shows approximately 60,000 clones, roughly 80% of them seen only once. This clone was counted between two and nine times. V was trimmed by 3 bases and J by 1 base, leaving 14 bases between them. Per germline, CDR1 SGHRS and CDR2 YFSETQ. This CDR3 has 16 residues. The sequence came from an adult with an advanced solid tumor such as melanoma, head and neck, liver or kidney cancer. The sample in question was CD4+ or CD8+ T cells sorted from blood, obtained in a trial of the OX40 agonist ivuxolimab. This chain connects TRBV5-1 to TRBJ1-5; possible D gene TRBD1, 6 bases. CDR3 nucleotides: TGCGCCAGCAGCTGGGGGGGCCGGGAAAGCAATCAGCCCCAGCATTTT. Translation: CASSWGGRESNQPQHF.